These T cell receptor beta chains were read from a single sample in a study of T cell repertoires in cytomegalovirus infection. MiXCR, run by TCRdb on the reads, gives a single entry per CDR3 protein. The data contain about 570,000 distinct CDR3 sequences, just under 40% of them seen just once; the ten biggest clones take up over 45%. No antigens are known for them. Sequenced material: cultured PBMCs, taken from culture after CMV antigen stimulation. The receptors shown here come from a human donor in good health (CMV status not recorded). Some clones in this sample may be carry-over from other donors' samples. Each CDR3 is given with its conserved first and last residue. D genes are given only for firm matches. Not every row has a clone size; where given, it reads once, few, many or a size class.

TRBD1,TRBJ2-5,-,TRBV12-3/TRBV12-4,CASSPRGTGDRAGKTQYF,TGTGCCAGCAGTCCTAGAGGGACTGGGGACAGGGCTGGGAAGACCCAGTACTTC
-,TRBJ1-5,many,TRBV7-2,CASSQSRSQPQHF,TGTGCCAGCAGCCAAAGTCGAAGTCAGCCCCAGCATTTT
-,TRBJ2-5,few,TRBV7-2,CASRLSTGGTQYF,TGTGCCAGCAGGTTGTCCACCGGTGGGACCCAGTACTTC
TRBD1,TRBJ1-5,-,TRBV20-1,CSARLTGGSNQPQHF,TGCAGTGCTAGGCTGACAGGGGGTAGCAATCAGCCCCAGCATTTT
-,TRBJ1-5,many,TRBV7-2,CASSLGPSYQPQHF,TGTGCCAGCAGCTTAGGGCCATCCTATCAGCCCCAGCATTTT
-,TRBJ1-3,-,TRBV18,CASSPLTTVLRLLSGNTIYF,TGTGCCAGCTCACCACTGACCACAGTACTAAGACTCCTCTCTGGAAACACCATATATTTT
TRBD1,TRBJ2-7,few,TRBV12-3/TRBV12-4,CASSFGTGSYEQYF,TGTGCCAGCAGTTTTGGGACAGGGTCCTACGAGCAGTACTTC
-,TRBJ2-2,once,TRBV2,CASSEEGIGTGELFF,TGTGCCAGCAGTGAAGAAGGAATCGGCACCGGGGAGCTGTTTTTT
-,TRBJ2-7,-,TRBV6-1,CASSEFGHKTYEQYF,TGTGCCAGCAGTGAATTTGGTCACAAGACCTACGAGCAGTACTTC
-,TRBJ2-3,-,TRBV7-2,CASSLRRFNPTDTQYF,TGTGCCAGCAGCCTGCGGAGGTTCAACCCCACAGATACGCAGTATTTT
-,TRBJ2-1,-,TRBV5-4,CASSLTVLSSYNEQFF,TGTGCCAGCAGCTTGACAGTCTTGAGCTCCTACAATGAGCAGTTCTTC
-,TRBJ2-1,-,TRBV6-2/TRBV6-3,CASTGTRVDNEQFF,TGTGCCAGCACTGGGACAAGGGTCGACAATGAGCAGTTCTTC
-,TRBJ2-7,-,TRBV6-1,CASSEGHENGEQYF,TGTGCCAGCAGTGAGGGACACGAGAATGGCGAGCAGTACTTC
-,TRBJ2-5,-,TRBV6-5,CATGRKETQYF,TGTGCCACCGGGAGAAAAGAGACCCAGTACTTC
-,TRBJ1-1,-,TRBV7-2,CASSARAVSFNTEAFF,TGTGCCAGCAGCGCCCGGGCCGTTTCCTTTAACACTGAAGCTTTCTTT
TRBD1,TRBJ1-1,-,TRBV4-1,CASSQEWGRGTEAFF,TGCGCCAGCAGCCAAGAGTGGGGCAGGGGGACTGAAGCTTTCTTT
TRBD2,TRBJ2-1,-,TRBV6-1,CASSKWTSGSSYNEQFF,TGTGCCAGCAGTAAGTGGACTAGCGGGAGCTCCTACAATGAGCAGTTCTTC
-,TRBJ1-4,-,TRBV14,CASSQDWGDEKLFF,TGTGCCAGCAGCCAAGATTGGGGCGATGAAAAACTGTTTTTT
-,TRBJ1-5,-,TRBV6-1,CASGTGKPQHF,TGTGCCAGCGGCACAGGGAAGCCCCAGCATTTT
-,TRBJ1-4,-,TRBV5-1,CASAVTGGGEKLFF,TGCGCCAGCGCTGTCACGGGGGGCGGCGAAAAACTGTTTTTT
TRBD1,TRBJ2-4,few,TRBV5-4,CATQTGGIDKNIQYF,TGTGCCACTCAGACAGGGGGTATAGACAAAAACATTCAGTACTTC
-,TRBJ2-1,-,TRBV5-6,CASSPASSYNEQFF,TGTGCCAGCAGCCCTGCGAGCTCCTACAATGAGCAGTTCTTC